Detailed here is one T cell receptor (beta chain). The antigen remains unidentified. The CDR3 sequence is 16 residues long. V lost 3 bases, J lost 2 bases, and 3 bases stayed unmatched. CDR1 and CDR2 (germline): KGHDR, SFDVKD. This sample was included in a study of T cell responses to AZD1222 COVID-19 vaccine. About the study: Some second doses came at about 4 weeks and others at about 12 weeks; these were pooled.

Study-level results: Possibly, clonal diversity was underestimated; donors were largely white British and included more females.

The method was immunoSEQ multiplex PCR; TCRdb's version includes in-frame clones alone and lacks a portion of them. Among about 260,000 clones listed, just over 90% were seen once. This clonotype was obtained from an adult in good health. The sequences come from peripheral blood, collected on day 0 of AZD1222 vaccination. The rearrangement joins TRBV24-1 to TRBJ2-1; 10 nucleotides line up with TRBD2. In nucleotides, the CDR3 is TGTGCCACCAGTGATGTTAGCGGGAGGACCTACAATGAGCAGTTCTTC. Protein sequence: CATSDVSGRTYNEQFF.